The 8 T cell receptor beta chains reported below all come from one sample, sequenced in a study of cytomegalovirus exposure and HLA in healthy donors. 60 Vbeta and 13 Jbeta primers were used in PCR. Profiling relied on immunoSEQ multiplex PCR, and the TCRdb table lists in-frame clones only, not all of them. In the table there are about 130,000 clones, just under 80% of which are singletons. Sequenced: PBMCs. The receptors derive from a woman aged 40-49 years in good health and CMV-seronegative.

The J gene is TRBJ2-2, the V gene TRBV27; D unclear. This CDR3 spans 13 amino acids. In germline, CDR1 is MNHEY, CDR2 SMNVEV (reference sequence). The V end lost 8 bases, the J end lost 2 bases, and 9 bases lay between the germline ends. Here the CDR3 reads CASLNYNTGELFF. CDR3 nucleotide sequence: TGTGCCAGCCTAAATTATAACACCGGGGAGCTGTTTTTT.

The chain links TRBV28 to TRBJ2-7; 13 positions agree with TRBD2. The CDR3 is 17 residues long. V lost 6 bases, J lost 4 bases, and 12 bases stayed unmatched. Per germline, CDR1 MDHEN and CDR2 SYDVKM. The DNA of the CDR3 is TGTGCCAGCAGCCCGACTAGCGGGGGGCCACGTAGTTACGAGCAGTACTTC. Its translation is CASSPTSGGPRSYEQYF.

The rearrangement uses TRBV27 and TRBJ1-2, with D hard to call. The germline CDR1 and CDR2 sequences are MNHEY and SMNVEV (reference sequence). This CDR3 contains 14 residues. Trimming removed 5 bases from V and 3 bases from J, with 13 bases in between. The CDR3 bases are TGTGCCAGCAGTCTCGATCCGGGGTACTATGGCTACACCTTC. Translating it yields CASSLDPGYYGYTF.

The gene calls are TRBV14 and TRBJ1-6, with a possible D match to TRBD1 (5 bases). The CDR3 length is 15 residues. Trimming cost V 1 base and J 8 bases, with 12 bases left between them. Germline V gene sequence: CDR1 SGHDN, CDR2 FVKESK. The CDR3 DNA is TGTGCCAGCAGCCAAGTGGCAGGGTCGGATTCACCCCTCCACTTT. Protein sequence: CASSQVAGSDSPLHF.

V is TRBV10-2 and J is TRBJ2-7, with 9 bases lining up with TRBD2. Trimming took 5 bases from V and 1 from J; bases not matched to a gene: 6. CDR3 length: 15 residues. CDR1 WSHSY and CDR2 SAAADI come from the germline V gene. The chain's CDR3 is CASSPGTSSSYEQYF. The CDR3 bases are TGCGCCAGCAGTCCCGGGACTAGCTCTTCCTACGAGCAGTACTTC.

The chain employs TRBV5-5 and TRBJ1-4; 9 bases line up with TRBD1. V lost 1 base to trimming and J lost 8 bases; unmatched junction nucleotides: 6. The CDR3 is 15 residues long. CDR1 and CDR2 from the germline V gene are SGHKS and YYEKEE (reference sequence). CDR3 residues: CASSLTGTGTEKLFF. CDR3 nucleotides: TGTGCCAGCAGCTTGACCGGGACAGGGACCGAAAAACTGTTTTTT.

The chain uses TRBV11-3 and TRBJ2-7, with 7 bases identical to TRBD1. Germline V gene data show CDR1 as SGHNT and CDR2 as YENEEA. Trimming removed 5 bases from V and 2 bases from J; junction bases left unmatched: 6. CDR3 size: 14 residues. The CDR3 here is CASSPPGQPYEQYF. CDR3 DNA sequence: TGTGCCAGCAGCCCCCCGGGACAGCCCTACGAGCAGTACTTC. The variable domain in full, with the rest retrieved from reference TRBV11-3 and TRBJ2-7, is EAGVVQSPRYKIIEKKQPVAFWCNPISGHNTLYWYLQNLGQGPELLIRYENEEAVDDSQLPKDRFSAERLKGVDSTLKIQPAELGDSAVYLCASSPPGQPYEQYFGPGTRLTVT.

A few counts support this clone. The genes are TRBV6-5 and TRBJ2-1; a weak D match, TRBD1 (5 bases). V dropped 2 bases and J dropped 7 bases, with 15 bases sitting between them. The CDR3 extends over 15 amino acids. The germline V gene encodes CDR1 MNHEY and CDR2 SVGAGI. The CDR3 sequence is CASSYGQGNDNEQFF. The CDR3 region has the DNA TGTGCCAGCAGTTACGGGCAGGGTAATGATAATGAGCAGTTCTTC.